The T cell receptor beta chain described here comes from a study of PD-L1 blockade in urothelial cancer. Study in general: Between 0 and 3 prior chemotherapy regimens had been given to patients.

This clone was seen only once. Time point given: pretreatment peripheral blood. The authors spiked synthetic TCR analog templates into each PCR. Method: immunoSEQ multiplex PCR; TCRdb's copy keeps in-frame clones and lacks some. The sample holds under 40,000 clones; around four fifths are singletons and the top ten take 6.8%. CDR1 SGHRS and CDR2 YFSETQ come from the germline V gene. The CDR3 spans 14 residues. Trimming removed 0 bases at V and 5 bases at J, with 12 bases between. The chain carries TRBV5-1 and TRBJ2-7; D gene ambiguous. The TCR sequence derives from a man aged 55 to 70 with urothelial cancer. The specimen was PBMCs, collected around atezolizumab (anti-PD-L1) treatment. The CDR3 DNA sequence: TGCGCCAGCAGCTTGGAAGCGTCTAGAAACGAGCAGTACTTC. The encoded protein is CASSLEASRNEQYF. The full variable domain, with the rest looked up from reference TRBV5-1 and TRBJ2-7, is KAGVTQTPRYLIKTRGQQVTLSCSPISGHRSVSWYQQTPGQGLQFLFEYFSETQRNKGNFPGRFSGRQFSNSRSEMNVSTLELGDSALYLCASSLEASRNEQYFGPGTRLTVT.